One and the same sample provided the 13 T cell receptor beta chains below, sequenced in a study of cytotoxic CD8 clonotypes in ibrutinib-treated CLL. The data were produced by immunoSEQ multiplex PCR, yet TCRdb's version contains in-frame clones alone and is incomplete. The table shows more than 200,000 clones, with 70% to 75% occurring only once. The specimen was PBMCs, collected after 12 months of ibrutinib treatment. Receptors were obtained from a human donor with chronic lymphocytic leukemia.

As for this clone: This same CDR3 is encoded by further DNA sequences in the sample. J is TRBJ2-2 and V is TRBV6-5, with D possibly called TRBD1 or TRBD2 (5 bases each). CDR1 is MNHEY and CDR2 is SVGAGI in the germline V gene. The CDR3 has 13 residues. The V and J ends lost 6 bases and 5 bases respectively, with 10 bases between them. The CDR3 is CASRTRETGELFF. In DNA form, the CDR3 reads TGTGCCAGCAGGACCAGGGAGACCGGGGAGCTGTTTTTT.

This clone is a singleton in its sample. This chain connects TRBV5-1 to TRBJ2-5; maybe TRBD1 (6 bases). The V end lost 2 bases, the J end lost 5 bases, and 16 bases lay between the germline ends. Germline assignment: CDR1 SGHRS and CDR2 YFSETQ. CDR3 size: 15 residues. CDR3 protein: CASSLGGTGRETQYF. The CDR3 DNA reads as TGCGCCAGCAGCTTAGGGGGTACAGGGCGTGAGACCCAGTACTTC.

This clone was observed a few times. The J gene is TRBJ1-5, the V gene TRBV7-3, with D perhaps matching TRBD1 (6 bases). Germline V gene lookup returns CDR1 SGHTA and CDR2 FQGTGA. The CDR3 contains 14 residues. V lost 4 bases and J lost 4, with 11 bases in between. CDR3 DNA sequence: TGTGCCAGCAGCTGGACAGTTCCGAATCAGCCCCAGCATTTT. Amino acids: CASSWTVPNQPQHF.

The chain couples TRBV5-1 to TRBJ2-3, with TRBD2 matching over 11 bases. The CDR3 spans 16 residues. From germline, CDR1 is SGHRS and CDR2 YFSETQ. The V gene end was trimmed by 4 bases and the J gene end by 2 bases; junction bases not matched to a gene: 6. Written as DNA, the CDR3 is TGCGCCAGCAGCCCTAGGACTAGCGGGTACACAGATACGCAGTATTTT. Translating gives CASSPRTSGYTDTQYF. The entire variable domain, with the rest obtained from reference TRBV5-1 and TRBJ2-3, is as follows: KAGVTQTPRYLIKTRGQQVTLSCSPISGHRSVSWYQQTPGQGLQFLFEYFSETQRNKGNFPGRFSGRQFSNSRSEMNVSTLELGDSALYLCASSPRTSGYTDTQYFGPGTRLTVL.

The gene calls are TRBV19 and TRBJ1-1, with 8 nucleotides matching TRBD1. This CDR3 is 12 amino acids long. Losses at the gene ends were 6 bases for V and 5 bases for J; bases not matched to a gene: 2. The germline CDR1 and CDR2 sequences are LNHDA and SQIVND (reference sequence). The chain's CDR3 is CASRDRETEAFF. CDR3 nucleotide sequence: TGTGCCAGTAGGGACAGGGAAACTGAAGCTTTCTTT.

The V gene is TRBV4-2, the J gene TRBJ1-2; TRBD1 matches 7 bases. Trimming took 5 bases from V and 1 from J; bases not matched to a gene: 7. Germline CDR1 reads LGHNA; CDR2 reads YNFKEQ. The CDR3 is 15 residues long. CDR3 coding DNA: TGTGCCAGCAGCATACAAGGGACAGTTAACTATGGCTACACCTTC. This gives the protein CASSIQGTVNYGYTF.

The V and J genes are TRBV6-1 and TRBJ1-5; TRBD1 matches 8 bases. Trimming at V came to 2 bases and at J to 7 bases, leaving 7 bases not matched to a gene. This CDR3 region has 15 residues. The germline V gene encodes CDR1 MNHNS and CDR2 SASEGT. The CDR3 is CASSELRGRGQPQHF. CDR3 nucleotides: TGTGCCAGCAGTGAACTCAGGGGGCGAGGACAGCCCCAGCATTTT.

This clone has just one count. The chain recombines TRBV27 with TRBJ1-2, with D tentatively TRBD1 (5 bases). V shed 2 bases and J shed 3 bases, with 13 bases lying between them. The V gene's germline CDR1 is MNHEY and CDR2 SMNVEV (reference sequence). The CDR3 has 15 amino acids. The CDR3 loop reads CASSLTVRADYGYTF. The CDR3, as DNA: TGTGCCAGCAGTTTAACGGTCAGGGCGGACTATGGCTACACCTTC.

The genes are TRBV18 and TRBJ2-5; 9 bases match TRBD1. The CDR3 loop spans 15 amino acids. J lost 5 bases, V lost 3 bases, and 7 bases had no gene match. Germline V gene data show CDR1 as KGHSH and CDR2 as LQKENI. The CDR3: CASSPLTGGEETQYF. The CDR3, as DNA: TGTGCCAGCTCACCCCTGACAGGGGGTGAGGAGACCCAGTACTTC.

V gene TRBV19 combines with J gene TRBJ2-1; TRBD2 agrees at 8 bases. Looked up from germline, CDR1 is LNHDA and CDR2 is SQIVND (reference sequence). With 7 bases clipped from V and 3 bases from J, the junction kept 8 bases outside the gene matches. The CDR3 has 15 residues. The CDR3 loop is CASTLSAGGYNEQFF. In DNA, the CDR3 is TGTGCCAGTACCCTTTCGGCGGGGGGCTACAATGAGCAGTTCTTC.

CDR3 residues: CASSVESQGGGANVLTF. CDR3 sequence (DNA): TGCGCCAGCAGCGTAGAATCCCAGGGAGGTGGGGCCAACGTCCTGACTTTC. The chain recombines TRBV5-1 with TRBJ2-6; weak D call: TRBD2 (6 bases). V lost 4 bases, J lost 3 bases, and 17 bases lay in between. The CDR3 length is 17 residues. Per germline, CDR1 SGHRS and CDR2 YFSETQ.

The CDR3 region is CAWDRTSGNTIYF. DNA of the CDR3: TGTGCCTGGGACAGGACTTCTGGAAACACCATATATTTT. The J gene is TRBJ1-3, the V gene TRBV30; a possible D gene is TRBD1 (6 bases). The CDR3 sequence is 13 residues long. In germline, CDR1 is GTSNPN, CDR2 SVGIG (reference sequence). The germline V and J ends were trimmed by 5 bases and 1 base, with 9 bases remaining between them.

The chain joins TRBV15 to TRBJ2-5; no reliable D call. V dropped 7 bases and J dropped 7 bases, with 16 bases sitting between them. This CDR3 is built from 13 residues. Germline assignment: CDR1 LNHNV and CDR2 YYDKDF (reference sequence). The CDR3 region is CATTDQLSGTQYF. The CDR3 nucleotides read TGTGCCACCACCGACCAGCTTTCAGGGACCCAGTACTTC.